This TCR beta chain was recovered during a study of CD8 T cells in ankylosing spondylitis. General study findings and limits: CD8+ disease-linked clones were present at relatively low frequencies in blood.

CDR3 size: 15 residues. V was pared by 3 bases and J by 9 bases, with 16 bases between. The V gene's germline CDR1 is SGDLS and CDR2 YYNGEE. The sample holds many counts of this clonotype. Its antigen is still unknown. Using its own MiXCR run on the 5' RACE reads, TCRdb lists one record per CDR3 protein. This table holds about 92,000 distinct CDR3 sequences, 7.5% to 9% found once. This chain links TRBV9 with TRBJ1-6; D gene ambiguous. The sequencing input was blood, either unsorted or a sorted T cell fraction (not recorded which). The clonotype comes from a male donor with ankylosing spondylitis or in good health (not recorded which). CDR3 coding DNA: TGTGCCAGCAGCGCCCAAACTCGTTTAGGTTCACCCCTCCACTTT. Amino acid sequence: CASSAQTRLGSPLHF. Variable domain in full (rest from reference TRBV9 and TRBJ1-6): DSGVTQTPKHLITATGQRVTLRCSPRSGDLSVYWYQQSLDQGLQFLIQYYNGEERAKGNILERFSAQQFPDLHSELNLSSLELGDSALYFCASSAQTRLGSPLHFGNGTRLTVT.